This T cell receptor (beta chain) was documented in a study of blood T cell repertoires in COVID-19. Turning to the study itself: Collection of acute and convalescent COVID-19 samples took place in the United States, Italy and Spain. From T cells, B-cell-depleted T cells, or PBMCs came the material, which was cDNA or gDNA.

Trimming cost V 0 bases and J 8 bases; bases outside gene matches: 5. This CDR3 contains 15 residues. Germline lookup yields CDR1 LGHDT and CDR2 YNNKEL (reference sequence). Original processing methods: Amplification of reference gene primers provided the estimated nucleated cell counts. TCRdb's table, derived via immunoSEQ multiplex PCR, lists solely in-frame clones and lacks some. V and J calls plus clone size are reproduced from that table; the DNA served to infer D and trimming. The data show about 170,000 clones, about 85% seen once. The origin of this receptor is a human donor with acute or convalescent COVID-19. The donor label of this sample is uncertain. The sequencing input was peripheral blood. This chain joins TRBV3-1 (or the pseudogene TRBV3-2) and TRBJ2-4; 9 nucleotides align to TRBD1. CDR3 sequence reads: CASSQDGTGKDIQYF. CDR3 sequence (DNA): TGTGCCAGCAGCCAAGACGGGACAGGGAAGGACATTCAGTACTTC.